The 23 T cell receptor beta chains listed next were all sequenced from one sample in a study of post-analysis software for immune sequencing data. General study findings and limits: Higher frequency in patients than in controls was seen for 5 or 6 TRBV segments, with TRBV5-6, TRBV5-1 and TRBV20-1 among them.

Unique molecular identifiers had been added to the TCR beta cDNA libraries. TCRdb passed the PCR reads through MiXCR, listing each CDR3 protein once. The profile shows roughly 600,000 distinct CDR3 sequences, roughly 47% of them singletons. No antigen has been identified for these receptors. The specimen sequenced was blood. Receptor source: a girl aged 5-17 years with multiple sclerosis.

The rearrangement uses TRBV27 and TRBJ2-1, with D perhaps TRBD2 (6 bases). The CDR3 spans 15 residues. V lost 5 bases to trimming and J lost 0 bases, with 11 bases between them. CDR1 and CDR2 (germline): MNHEY, SMNVEV (reference sequence). CDR3 region: CASSHGDFSYNEQFF. DNA for the CDR3: TGTGCCAGCAGTCACGGGGACTTCTCCTACAATGAGCAGTTCTTC.

The chain links TRBV12-3 or TRBV12-4 to TRBJ2-7, with D perhaps matching TRBD2 (6 bases). This CDR3 is 14 amino acids long. Trimming stripped 3 bases from V and 9 bases from J, with 18 bases between. The CDR3 coding sequence is TGTGCCAGCAGTTTGCGGGAAGGGATTGGCGGGCAGTACTTC. Its protein product is CASSLREGIGGQYF.

The rearrangement links TRBV7-2 to TRBJ2-5, with D possibly being TRBD1 (5 bases). There are 14 residues in the CDR3. The V end lost 3 bases, the J end lost 6 bases, and 14 bases lay between the germline ends. The V gene's germline CDR1 is SGHTA and CDR2 FQGNSA. CDR3 sequence: CASSLGQTDKTQYF. The CDR3 region has the DNA TGTGCCAGCAGCTTGGGTCAGACGGACAAGACCCAGTACTTC. The full variable domain, completed using reference TRBV7-2 and TRBJ2-5, is GAGVSQSPSNKVTEKGKDVELRCDPISGHTALYWYRQSLGQGLEFLIYFQGNSAPDKSGLPSDRFSAERTGGSVSTLTIQRTQQEDSAVYLCASSLGQTDKTQYFGPGTRLLVL.

The chain joins TRBV20-1 to TRBJ2-3; 12 bases map to TRBD2. V was pared by 3 bases and J by 4 bases, with 5 bases of the junction left unmatched. The CDR3 is made up of 15 amino acids. Germline V gene sequence: CDR1 DFQATT, CDR2 SNEGSKA (reference sequence). The CDR3 bases are TGCAGTGCTAGTATACTAGCGGGGGGCCCAGATACGCAGTATTTT. Its translation: CSASILAGGPDTQYF.

The V call is TRBV27, the J call TRBJ2-1, with 7 bases that match TRBD2. Germline CDR1 is MNHEY and CDR2 is SMNVEV (reference sequence). The CDR3 totals 16 residues. After removal of 5 bases from V and 2 bases from J, the junction contained 9 bases not matched to a gene. This CDR3 is CASSPLRGRAYNEQFF. The CDR3 nucleotides read TGTGCCAGCAGTCCCCTCCGCGGGAGAGCCTACAATGAGCAGTTCTTC.

This clonotype was detected a few times. The chain couples TRBV7-9 to TRBJ2-3; 8 bases map to TRBD2. Per germline, CDR1 SEHNR and CDR2 FQNEAQ (reference sequence). The length of the CDR3 is 10 residues. Trimming at V came to 11 bases and at J to 11 bases, leaving 6 bases not matched to a gene. CDR3 coding DNA: TGTGCCGGGGGACTAGAGGTGCAGTATTTT. This codes for CAGGLEVQYF.

The rearrangement links TRBV28 to TRBJ2-7; maybe TRBD1 (6 bases). V lost 4 bases to trimming and J lost 3 bases, with 10 bases between them. This CDR3 region has 13 residues. CDR1 and CDR2 from the germline V gene are MDHEN and SYDVKM. CDR3 DNA sequence: TGTGCCAGCAGTTCCAGGGGAAGCTACGAGCAGTACTTC. This codes for CASSSRGSYEQYF.

The rearrangement uses TRBV20-1 and TRBJ2-1, with 11 bases identical to TRBD2. Germline CDR1 and CDR2: DFQATT and SNEGSKA (reference sequence). Trimming cost V 5 bases and J 2 bases; bases outside gene matches: 14. The CDR3 extends over 18 amino acids. The CDR3 DNA follows: TGCAGTGCTCCCGTACTAGCGGGAGCGGGTTGGACCTACAATGAGCAGTTCTTC. Amino acid sequence: CSAPVLAGAGWTYNEQFF.

CDR3 DNA sequence: TGCGCCAGCAGCTCGGGACTAGGGAGGTACAATGAGCAGTTCTTC. It yields the protein CASSSGLGRYNEQFF. This sequence joins TRBV5-1 and TRBJ2-1; 8 bases map to TRBD2. Trimming at V came to 3 bases and at J to 4 bases, leaving 6 bases not matched to a gene. CDR3 length: 15 amino acids. Germline V gene lookup returns CDR1 SGHRS and CDR2 YFSETQ. The whole variable domain, remainder taken from reference TRBV5-1 and TRBJ2-1, is KAGVTQTPRYLIKTRGQQVTLSCSPISGHRSVSWYQQTPGQGLQFLFEYFSETQRNKGNFPGRFSGRQFSNSRSEMNVSTLELGDSALYLCASSSGLGRYNEQFFGPGTRLTVL.

V gene TRBV20-1 combines with J gene TRBJ2-5; TRBD2 agrees at 11 bases. Germline V gives CDR1 DFQATT, CDR2 SNEGSKA (reference sequence). The V gene end was trimmed by 3 bases and the J gene end by 1 base; junction bases not matched to a gene: 13. The CDR3 loop spans 18 amino acids. DNA of the CDR3: TGCAGTGCTAGTTCCTCTAGCGGGAGGTTGGGGGCCCAAGAGACCCAGTACTTC. Translating gives CSASSSSGRLGAQETQYF.

The rearrangement uses TRBV10-2 and TRBJ2-7, with 11 bases identical to TRBD2. Germline V gene lookup returns CDR1 WSHSY and CDR2 SAAADI. With V trimmed by 5 bases and J by 1 base, 4 bases remained unmatched. This CDR3 contains 15 residues. This chain's CDR3 is CASSRTSGWSYEQYF. The CDR3 DNA reads as TGCGCCAGCAGTAGGACTAGCGGGTGGTCCTACGAGCAGTACTTC.

The rearrangement uses TRBV3-1 and TRBJ2-1; TRBD2 matches at 9 bases. This CDR3 has 17 residues. CDR1 and CDR2 (germline): LGHDT, YNNKEL (reference sequence). Trimming cost V 0 bases and J 8 bases; bases outside gene matches: 11. The CDR3 coding sequence is TGTGCCAGCAGCCAAGACACCAGCGGGAGGTGGGGCGATGAGCAGTTCTTC. The encoded protein is CASSQDTSGRWGDEQFF.

In regard to this clonotype: One end of the junction fails to match germline, which may point to a read error. V usage is TRBV5-1 and J usage is TRBJ1-1; 7 nucleotides match TRBD1. The CDR3 has 14 residues. From germline, CDR1 is SGHRS and CDR2 YFSETQ. CDR3 sequence: CASSFGQAHSEVFF. The CDR3 bases are TGCGCCAGCAGTTTTGGACAGGCTCACTCTGAAGTTTTCTTT.

This clonotype has just one count. The junction departs from the called germline gene at one end, perhaps through a read error. V usage is TRBV20-1 and J usage is TRBJ2-3; tentative D call: TRBD2 (5 bases). Germline assignment: CDR1 DFQATT and CDR2 SNEGSKA (reference sequence). This CDR3 is 11 amino acids long. CDR3 amino acids: CRASNDNTQYF. For the CDR3, the DNA is TGCAGGGCTAGCAATGACAATACGCAGTATTTT.

Comment on this clonotype: Compared with germline, one end of the junction differs, possibly owing to a read error. The chain is built from TRBV12-3 or TRBV12-4 and TRBJ1-2, with D hard to call. This CDR3 region has 14 residues. CDR3 in amino acids: CASSLFGEGYRYTF. CDR3 bases: TGTGCCAGCAGTTTATTCGGGGAGGGCTATCGCTACACCTTC.

V and J are TRBV7-2 and TRBJ2-3; D gene unclear. In germline, CDR1 is SGHTA, CDR2 FQGNSA. CDR3 length: 14 residues. Trimming removed 2 bases from V and 2 bases from J, with 8 bases in between. CDR3 protein: CASSLKAPTDTQYF. CDR3 coding DNA: TGTGCCAGCAGCTTAAAGGCCCCCACAGATACGCAGTATTTT. The full variable domain, with the rest looked up from reference TRBV7-2 and TRBJ2-3, is GAGVSQSPSNKVTEKGKDVELRCDPISGHTALYWYRQSLGQGLEFLIYFQGNSAPDKSGLPSDRFSAERTGGSVSTLTIQRTQQEDSAVYLCASSLKAPTDTQYFGPGTRLTVL.

The rearrangement uses TRBV29-1 and TRBJ2-5; 8 nucleotides agree with TRBD2. The DNA end is more similar to TRBJ2-7, so the J call may be wrong. The CDR3 covers 15 residues. Germline lookup yields CDR1 SQVTM and CDR2 ANQGSEA. In DNA, the CDR3 is TGCAGCGTTGAAGATTGGACGGGGGGGAGGTACGAGCAGTACTTC. Translated: CSVEDWTGGRYEQYF.

The chain employs TRBV12-3 or TRBV12-4 and TRBJ1-6; no firm D call. Trimming shortened V by 6 bases and J by 6 bases, and 9 bases separated the two germline ends. The CDR3 extends over 13 amino acids. CDR3 DNA: TGTGCCAGCAGCTTATCGATTAATTCACCCCTCCACTTT. Translating gives CASSLSINSPLHF.

The V gene is TRBV6-6, the J gene TRBJ2-7; TRBD2 is a possible D gene (6 bases). Germline CDR1 MNHNY, CDR2 SVGAGI (reference sequence). The CDR3 is made up of 15 amino acids. V was shortened by 2 bases and J by 6 bases, with 17 bases between the two germline ends. This chain's CDR3 is CASSYGLGDSGEQYF. The CDR3 nucleotides read TGTGCCAGCAGTTACGGGTTGGGGGACTCGGGCGAGCAGTACTTC.

This chain uses TRBV7-3 with TRBJ1-2; 8 nucleotides match TRBD1. This CDR3 comprises 15 residues. V was pared by 5 bases and J by 4 bases, with 9 bases of the junction left unmatched. Germline loops: CDR1 SGHTA, CDR2 FQGTGA. CDR3 nucleotide sequence: TGTGCCAGCAGCCAAGGACAGGGTCCGATCTATGGCTACACCTTC. Translated, it gives CASSQGQGPIYGYTF.

The chain joins TRBV12-3 or TRBV12-4 to TRBJ2-3; maybe TRBD1 (6 bases). This CDR3 is built from 15 residues. The V end lost 7 bases, the J end lost 3 bases, and 17 bases lay between the germline ends. The CDR3 here is CASNMGQSRTDTQYF. Written as DNA, the CDR3 is TGTGCCAGCAACATGGGACAATCTAGAACAGATACGCAGTATTTT.

The CDR3 sequence: CASSQDVITLNEKLFF. DNA for the CDR3: TGCGCCAGCAGCCAAGATGTGATTACTCTTAATGAAAAACTGTTTTTT. The V gene is TRBV4-1, the J gene TRBJ1-4; D unclear. Germline V lookup: CDR1 MGHRA, CDR2 YSYEKL. The CDR3 consists of 16 residues. The V end was cut by 0 bases, the J end by 4 bases, with 12 bases between.

The rearrangement joins TRBV27 to TRBJ2-1; 9 bases agree with TRBD2. CDR1 is MNHEY, CDR2 SMNVEV, per germline (reference sequence). After removal of 0 bases from V and 7 bases from J, the junction contained 7 bases not matched to a gene. This CDR3 has 16 residues. CDR3 in amino acids: CASSLSAGGTVNEQFF. For the CDR3, the DNA is TGTGCCAGCAGTTTATCAGCGGGGGGCACCGTAAATGAGCAGTTCTTC.